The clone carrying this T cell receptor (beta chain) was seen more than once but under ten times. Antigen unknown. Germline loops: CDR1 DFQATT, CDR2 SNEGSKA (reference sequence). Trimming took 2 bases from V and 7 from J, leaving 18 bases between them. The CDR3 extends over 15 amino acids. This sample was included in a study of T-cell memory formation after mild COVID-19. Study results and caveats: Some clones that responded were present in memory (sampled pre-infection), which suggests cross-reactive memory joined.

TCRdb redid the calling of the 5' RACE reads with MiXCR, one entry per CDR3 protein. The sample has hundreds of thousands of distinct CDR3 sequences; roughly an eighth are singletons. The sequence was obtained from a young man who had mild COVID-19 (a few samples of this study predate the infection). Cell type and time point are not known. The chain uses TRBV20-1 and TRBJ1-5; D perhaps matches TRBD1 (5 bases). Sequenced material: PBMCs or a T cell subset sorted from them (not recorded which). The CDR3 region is CSARNREGEGQPQHF. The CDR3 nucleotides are TGCAGTGCTAGAAATCGTGAGGGTGAGGGGCAGCCCCAGCATTTT.